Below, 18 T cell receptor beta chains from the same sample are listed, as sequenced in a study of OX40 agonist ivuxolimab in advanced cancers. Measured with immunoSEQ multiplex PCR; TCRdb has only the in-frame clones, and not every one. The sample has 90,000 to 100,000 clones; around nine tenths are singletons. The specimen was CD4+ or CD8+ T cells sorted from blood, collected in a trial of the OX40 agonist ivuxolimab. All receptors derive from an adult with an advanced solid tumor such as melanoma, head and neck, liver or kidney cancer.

CDR3 sequence (DNA): TGCAGCGTTCCCAAAGGGGGGGGCTATGGCTACACCTTC. Translated: CSVPKGGGYGYTF. The genes are TRBV29-1 and TRBJ1-2; tentatively, D is TRBD1 (6 bases). There are 13 residues in the CDR3. Trimming took off 5 bases at V and 4 bases at J, with 14 bases between the two ends. Germline CDR1 SQVTM, CDR2 ANQGSEA. The full variable domain, completed using reference TRBV29-1 and TRBJ1-2, is SAVISQKPSRDICQRGTSLTIQCQVDSQVTMMFWYRQQPGQSLTLIATANQGSEATYESGFVIDKFPISRPNLTFSTLTVSNMSPEDSSIYLCSVPKGGGYGYTFGSGTRLTVV.

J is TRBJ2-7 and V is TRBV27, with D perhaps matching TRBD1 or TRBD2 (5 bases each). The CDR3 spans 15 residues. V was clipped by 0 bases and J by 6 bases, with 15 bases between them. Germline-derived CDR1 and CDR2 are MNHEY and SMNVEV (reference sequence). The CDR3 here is CASSLSIRWDGEQYF. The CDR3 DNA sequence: TGTGCCAGCAGTTTATCGATCAGGTGGGACGGCGAGCAGTACTTC.

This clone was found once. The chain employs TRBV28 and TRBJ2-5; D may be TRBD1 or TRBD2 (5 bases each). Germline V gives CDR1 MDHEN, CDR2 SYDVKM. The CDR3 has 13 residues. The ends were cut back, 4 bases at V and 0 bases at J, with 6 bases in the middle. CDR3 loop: CASSWGNQETQYF. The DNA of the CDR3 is TGTGCCAGCAGTTGGGGGAACCAAGAGACCCAGTACTTC.

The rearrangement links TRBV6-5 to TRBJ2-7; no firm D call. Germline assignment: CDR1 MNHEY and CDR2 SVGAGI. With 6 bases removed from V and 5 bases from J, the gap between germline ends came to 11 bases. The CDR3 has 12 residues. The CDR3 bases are TGTGCCAGCAGATTAGTTCCTGACGAGCAGTACTTC. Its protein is CASRLVPDEQYF.

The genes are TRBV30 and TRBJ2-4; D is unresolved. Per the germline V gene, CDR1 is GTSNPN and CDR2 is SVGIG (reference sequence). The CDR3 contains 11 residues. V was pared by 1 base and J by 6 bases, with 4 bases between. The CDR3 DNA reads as TGTGCCTGGAGTGGACGAAACATTCAGTACTTC. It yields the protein CAWSGRNIQYF.

The CDR3 protein is CASIDGQDYNEQFF. CDR3 DNA sequence: TGTGCCAGCATCGACGGACAGGACTACAATGAGCAGTTCTTC. V is TRBV11-2 and J is TRBJ2-1, with 7 positions matching TRBD1. The CDR3 length is 14 residues. J was trimmed by 3 bases and V by 7 bases; bases with no gene match: 6. In germline, CDR1 is SGHAT, CDR2 FQNNGV.

The CDR3 sequence: CASSTSTVWETQYF. CDR3 in DNA: TGTGCCAGCAGTACCTCGACGGTCTGGGAGACCCAGTACTTC. J is TRBJ2-5 and V is TRBV28; D is unresolved. This CDR3 has 14 amino acids. CDR1 and CDR2 (germline): MDHEN, SYDVKM. V was clipped by 5 bases and J by 5 bases, with 15 bases between them.

In DNA, the CDR3 is TGCAGCGTTGAATCCCCTGAGAACACTGAAGCTTTCTTT. Its translation is CSVESPENTEAFF. The chain combines TRBV29-1 with TRBJ1-1; D unclear. The CDR3 is made up of 13 amino acids. With 2 bases removed from V and 1 base from J, the gap between germline ends came to 8 bases. Germline V gene lookup returns CDR1 SQVTM and CDR2 ANQGSEA.

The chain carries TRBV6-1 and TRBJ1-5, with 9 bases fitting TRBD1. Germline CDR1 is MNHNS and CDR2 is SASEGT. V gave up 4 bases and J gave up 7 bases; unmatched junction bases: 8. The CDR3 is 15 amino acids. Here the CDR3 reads CASSVTGTGLQPQHF. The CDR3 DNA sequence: TGTGCCAGCAGTGTAACTGGGACAGGGCTGCAGCCCCAGCATTTT.

The CDR3 DNA is TGTGCCAGCAGCCAGGGGCACTCCTACGAGCAGTACTTC. This encodes CASSQGHSYEQYF. The chain recombines TRBV7-3 with TRBJ2-7; possible D gene TRBD1, 6 bases. This CDR3 contains 13 residues. V was clipped by 5 bases and J by 0 bases, with 8 bases between them. Germline values: CDR1 SGHTA, CDR2 FQGTGA.

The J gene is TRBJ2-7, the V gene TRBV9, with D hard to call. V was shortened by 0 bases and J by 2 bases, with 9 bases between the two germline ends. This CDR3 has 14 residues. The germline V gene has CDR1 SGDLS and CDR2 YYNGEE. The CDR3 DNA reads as TGTGCCAGCAGCGTAGGCCGGGCCCCCTACGAGCAGTACTTC. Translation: CASSVGRAPYEQYF.

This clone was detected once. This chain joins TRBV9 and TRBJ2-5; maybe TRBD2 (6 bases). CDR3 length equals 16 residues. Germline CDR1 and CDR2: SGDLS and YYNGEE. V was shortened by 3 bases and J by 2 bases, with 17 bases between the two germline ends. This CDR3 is CASSAGRGGPQETQYF. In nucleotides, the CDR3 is TGTGCCAGCAGCGCCGGGCGGGGCGGACCACAAGAGACCCAGTACTTC.

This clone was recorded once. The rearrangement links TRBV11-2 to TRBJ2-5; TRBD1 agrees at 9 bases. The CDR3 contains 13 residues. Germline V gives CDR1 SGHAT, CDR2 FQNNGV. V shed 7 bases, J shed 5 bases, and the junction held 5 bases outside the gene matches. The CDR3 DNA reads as TGTGCCAGCACCACCGGACAGGGGGAGACCCAGTACTTC. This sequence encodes CASTTGQGETQYF. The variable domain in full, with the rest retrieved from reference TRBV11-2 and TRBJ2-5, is EAGVAQSPRYKIIEKRQSVAFWCNPISGHATLYWYQQILGQGPKLLIQFQNNGVVDDSQLPKDRFSAERLKGVDSTLKIQPAKLEDSAVYLCASTTGQGETQYFGPGTRLLVL.

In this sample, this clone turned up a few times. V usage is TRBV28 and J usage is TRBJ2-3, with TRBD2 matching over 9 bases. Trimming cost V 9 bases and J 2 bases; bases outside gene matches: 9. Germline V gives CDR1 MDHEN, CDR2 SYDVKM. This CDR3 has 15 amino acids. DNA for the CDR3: TGTGCCAGTTCCACCGCGGGACTAGCCACAGATACGCAGTATTTT. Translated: CASSTAGLATDTQYF.

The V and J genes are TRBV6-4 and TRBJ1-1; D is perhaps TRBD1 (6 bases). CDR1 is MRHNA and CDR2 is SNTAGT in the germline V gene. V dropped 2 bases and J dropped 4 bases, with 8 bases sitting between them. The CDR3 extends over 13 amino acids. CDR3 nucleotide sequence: TGTGCCAGCAGTGACGGCAGGGGCACTGAAGCTTTCTTT. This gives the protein CASSDGRGTEAFF.

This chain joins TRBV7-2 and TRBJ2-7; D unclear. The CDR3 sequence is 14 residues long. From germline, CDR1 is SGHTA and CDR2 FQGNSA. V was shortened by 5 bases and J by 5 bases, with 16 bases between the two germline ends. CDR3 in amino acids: CASSRPELGHEQYF. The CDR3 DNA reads TGTGCCAGCAGCAGACCCGAGCTTGGGCACGAGCAGTACTTC.

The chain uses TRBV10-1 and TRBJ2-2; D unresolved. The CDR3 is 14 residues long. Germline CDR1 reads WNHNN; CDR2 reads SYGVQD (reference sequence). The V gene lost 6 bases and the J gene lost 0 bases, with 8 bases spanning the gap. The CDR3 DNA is TGCGCCAGCAGCGGCAGCGCGAACACCGGGGAGCTGTTTTTT. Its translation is CASSGSANTGELFF.

The CDR3 reads CASSAWETGLQFF. In DNA, the CDR3 is TGTGCCAGCAGTGCCTGGGAGACGGGACTTCAGTTCTTC. The chain couples TRBV6-4 to TRBJ2-1, with TRBD2 as a possible D gene (6 bases). The germline V and J ends were trimmed by 4 bases and 13 bases, with 17 bases remaining between them. Germline values: CDR1 MRHNA, CDR2 SNTAGT. This CDR3 is 13 amino acids long.